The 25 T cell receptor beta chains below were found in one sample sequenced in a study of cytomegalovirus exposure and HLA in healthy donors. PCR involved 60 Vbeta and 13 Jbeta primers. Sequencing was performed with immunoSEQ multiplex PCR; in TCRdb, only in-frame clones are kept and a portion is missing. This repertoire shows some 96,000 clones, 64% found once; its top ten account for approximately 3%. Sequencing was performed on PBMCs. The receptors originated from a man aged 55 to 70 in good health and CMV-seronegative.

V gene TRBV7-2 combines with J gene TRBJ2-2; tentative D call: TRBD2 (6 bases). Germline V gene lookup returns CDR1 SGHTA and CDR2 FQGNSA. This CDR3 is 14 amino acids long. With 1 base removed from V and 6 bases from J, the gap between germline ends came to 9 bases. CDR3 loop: CASSLGGDAGELFF. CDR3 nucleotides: TGTGCCAGCAGCTTAGGGGGGGACGCCGGGGAGCTGTTTTTT.

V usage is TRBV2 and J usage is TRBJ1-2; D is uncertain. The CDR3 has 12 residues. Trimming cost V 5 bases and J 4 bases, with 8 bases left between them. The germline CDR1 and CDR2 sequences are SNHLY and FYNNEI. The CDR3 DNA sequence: TGTGCCAGCAGTCCCCTATCCTATGGCTACACCTTC. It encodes CASSPLSYGYTF.

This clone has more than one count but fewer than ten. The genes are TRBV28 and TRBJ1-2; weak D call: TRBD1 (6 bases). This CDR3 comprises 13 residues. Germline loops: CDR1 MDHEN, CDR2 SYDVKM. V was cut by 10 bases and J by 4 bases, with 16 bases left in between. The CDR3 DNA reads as TGTGCCACCTCGCAGGGGATTCTCTATGGCTACACCTTC. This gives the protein CATSQGILYGYTF.

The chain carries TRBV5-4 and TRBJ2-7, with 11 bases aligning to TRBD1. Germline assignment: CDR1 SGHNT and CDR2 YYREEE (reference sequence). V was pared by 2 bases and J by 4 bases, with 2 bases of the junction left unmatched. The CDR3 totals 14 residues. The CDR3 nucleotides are TGTGCCAGCAGCTTAGGACAGGGGGCTTACGAGCAGTACTTC. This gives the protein CASSLGQGAYEQYF.

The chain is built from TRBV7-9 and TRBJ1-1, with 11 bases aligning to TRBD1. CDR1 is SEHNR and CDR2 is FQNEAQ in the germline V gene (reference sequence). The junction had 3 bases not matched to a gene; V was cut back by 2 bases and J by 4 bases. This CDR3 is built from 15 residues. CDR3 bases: TGTGCCAGCAGCTTACGGGGGACAGGGGGCACTGAAGCTTTCTTT. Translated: CASSLRGTGGTEAFF.

For the CDR3, the DNA is TGTGCCAGCAGTTACTCGCGGGGAGCAACTAATGAAAAACTGTTTTTT. This sequence encodes CASSYSRGATNEKLFF. The chain has TRBV6-5 and TRBJ1-4; D not resolved. CDR3 length equals 16 residues. CDR1 is MNHEY, CDR2 SVGAGI, per germline. V lost 0 bases and J lost 0, with 8 bases in between.

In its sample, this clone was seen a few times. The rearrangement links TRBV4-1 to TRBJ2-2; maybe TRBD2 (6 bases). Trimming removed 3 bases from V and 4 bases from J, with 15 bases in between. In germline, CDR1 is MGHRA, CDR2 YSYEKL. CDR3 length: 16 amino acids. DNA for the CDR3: TGCGCCAGCAGCCAGGAAGTGGGACTGGCCACCGGGGAGCTGTTTTTT. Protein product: CASSQEVGLATGELFF.

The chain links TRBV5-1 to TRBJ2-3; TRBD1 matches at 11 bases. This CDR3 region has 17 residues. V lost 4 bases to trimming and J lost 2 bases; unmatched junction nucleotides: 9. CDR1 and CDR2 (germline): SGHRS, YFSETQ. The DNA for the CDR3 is TGCGCCAGCAGCCCAGGACAGGGGGCAACCCACACAGATACGCAGTATTTT. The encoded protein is CASSPGQGATHTDTQYF.

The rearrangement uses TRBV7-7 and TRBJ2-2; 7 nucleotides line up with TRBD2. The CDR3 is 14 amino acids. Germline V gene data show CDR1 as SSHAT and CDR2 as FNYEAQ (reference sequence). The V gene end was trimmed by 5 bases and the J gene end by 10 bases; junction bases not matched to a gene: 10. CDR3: CASSVRSGNAELFF. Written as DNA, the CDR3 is TGTGCCAGCAGCGTGAGGAGCGGGAACGCGGAGCTGTTTTTT.

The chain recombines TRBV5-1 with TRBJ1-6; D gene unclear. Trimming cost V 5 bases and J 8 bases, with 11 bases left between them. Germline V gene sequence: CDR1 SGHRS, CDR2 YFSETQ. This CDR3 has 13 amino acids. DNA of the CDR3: TGCGCCAGCAGTTTAGGGCGGGATTCACCCCTCCACTTT. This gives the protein CASSLGRDSPLHF.

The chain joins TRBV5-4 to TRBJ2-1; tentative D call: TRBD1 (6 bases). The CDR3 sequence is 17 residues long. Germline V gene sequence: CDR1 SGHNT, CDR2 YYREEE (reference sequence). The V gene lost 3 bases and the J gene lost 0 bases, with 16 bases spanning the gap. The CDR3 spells CASSSPREGGSYNEQFF. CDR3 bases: TGTGCCAGCAGCTCCCCCCGCGAAGGGGGCTCCTACAATGAGCAGTTCTTC.

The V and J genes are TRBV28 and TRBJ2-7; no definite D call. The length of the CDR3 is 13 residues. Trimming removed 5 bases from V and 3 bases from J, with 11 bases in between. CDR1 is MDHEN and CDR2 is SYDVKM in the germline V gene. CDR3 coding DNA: TGTGCCAGCAGTATTCCGCAGTACTACGAGCAGTACTTC. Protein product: CASSIPQYYEQYF.

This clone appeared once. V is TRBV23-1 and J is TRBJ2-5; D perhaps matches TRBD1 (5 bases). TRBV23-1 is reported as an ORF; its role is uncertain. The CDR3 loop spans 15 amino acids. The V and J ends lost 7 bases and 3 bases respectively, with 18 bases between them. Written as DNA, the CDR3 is TGCGCCAGCACCCTGGGGCACGGACCTAAAGAGACCCAGTACTTC. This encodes CASTLGHGPKETQYF.

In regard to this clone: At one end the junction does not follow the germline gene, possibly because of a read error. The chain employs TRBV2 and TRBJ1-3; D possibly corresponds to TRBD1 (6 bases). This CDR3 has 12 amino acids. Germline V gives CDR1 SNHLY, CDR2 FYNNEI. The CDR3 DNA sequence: TGTGCCAGCAGCAACCGAGGACAGTTTCTCCATTTT. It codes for CASSNRGQFLHF.

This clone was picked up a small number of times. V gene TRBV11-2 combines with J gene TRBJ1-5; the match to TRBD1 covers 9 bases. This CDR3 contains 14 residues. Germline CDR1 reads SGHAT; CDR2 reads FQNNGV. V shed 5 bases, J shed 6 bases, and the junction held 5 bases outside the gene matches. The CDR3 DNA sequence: TGTGCCAGCAGCCCCGGGACAGGGATTCAGCCCCAGCATTTT. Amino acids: CASSPGTGIQPQHF.

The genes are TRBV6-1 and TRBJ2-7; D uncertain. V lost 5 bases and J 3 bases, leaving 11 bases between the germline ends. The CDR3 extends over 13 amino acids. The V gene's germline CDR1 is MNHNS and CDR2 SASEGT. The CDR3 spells CASSRTADYEQYF. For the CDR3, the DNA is TGTGCCAGCAGTAGAACAGCTGACTACGAGCAGTACTTC.

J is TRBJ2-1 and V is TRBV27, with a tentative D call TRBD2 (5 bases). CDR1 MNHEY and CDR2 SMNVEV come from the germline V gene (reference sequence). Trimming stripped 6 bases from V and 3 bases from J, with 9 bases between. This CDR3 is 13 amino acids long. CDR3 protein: CASRLGHYNEQFF. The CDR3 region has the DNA TGTGCCAGCAGACTAGGGCACTACAATGAGCAGTTCTTC.

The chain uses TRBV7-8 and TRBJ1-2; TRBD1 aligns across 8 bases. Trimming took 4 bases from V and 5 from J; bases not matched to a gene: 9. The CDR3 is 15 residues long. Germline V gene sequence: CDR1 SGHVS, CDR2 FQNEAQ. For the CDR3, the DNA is TGTGCCAGCAGCTCCCGGACAGGGTTCGGGTATGGCTACACCTTC. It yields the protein CASSSRTGFGYGYTF.

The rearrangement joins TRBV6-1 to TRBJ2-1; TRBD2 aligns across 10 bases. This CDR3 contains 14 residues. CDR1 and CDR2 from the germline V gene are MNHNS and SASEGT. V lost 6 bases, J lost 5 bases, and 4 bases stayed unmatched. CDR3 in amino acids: CASSLAGANNEQFF. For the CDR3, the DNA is TGTGCCAGCAGCCTAGCGGGGGCCAACAATGAGCAGTTCTTC.

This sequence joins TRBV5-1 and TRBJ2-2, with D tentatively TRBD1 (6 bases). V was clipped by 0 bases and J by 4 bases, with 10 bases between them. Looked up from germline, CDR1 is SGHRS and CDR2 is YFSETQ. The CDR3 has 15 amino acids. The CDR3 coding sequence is TGCGCCAGCAGCTTGGTACAGGGTGCCACCGGGGAGCTGTTTTTT. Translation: CASSLVQGATGELFF.

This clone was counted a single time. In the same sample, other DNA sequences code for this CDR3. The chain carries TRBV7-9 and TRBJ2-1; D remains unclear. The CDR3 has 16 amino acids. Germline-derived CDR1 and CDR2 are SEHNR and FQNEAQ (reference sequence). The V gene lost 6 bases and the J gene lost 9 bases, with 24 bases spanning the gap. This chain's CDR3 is CASSPLRGGSAIEQFF. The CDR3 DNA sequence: TGTGCCAGCAGTCCCCTCCGAGGTGGCAGCGCTATTGAGCAGTTCTTC.

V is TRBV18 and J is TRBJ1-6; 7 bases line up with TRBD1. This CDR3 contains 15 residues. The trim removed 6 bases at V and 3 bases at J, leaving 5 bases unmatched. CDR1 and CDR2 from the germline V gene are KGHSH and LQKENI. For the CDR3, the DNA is TGTGCCAGCTCGCCCCGGACAGGCTATAATTCACCCCTCCACTTT. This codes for CASSPRTGYNSPLHF.

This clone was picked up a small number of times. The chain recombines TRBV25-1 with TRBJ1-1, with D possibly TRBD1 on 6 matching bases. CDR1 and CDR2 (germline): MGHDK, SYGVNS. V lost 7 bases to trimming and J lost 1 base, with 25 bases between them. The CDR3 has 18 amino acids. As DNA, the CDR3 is TGTGCCAGCATTCCGGGGTGGGCAGGGGCGTTGAGGAACACTGAAGCTTTCTTT. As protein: CASIPGWAGALRNTEAFF.

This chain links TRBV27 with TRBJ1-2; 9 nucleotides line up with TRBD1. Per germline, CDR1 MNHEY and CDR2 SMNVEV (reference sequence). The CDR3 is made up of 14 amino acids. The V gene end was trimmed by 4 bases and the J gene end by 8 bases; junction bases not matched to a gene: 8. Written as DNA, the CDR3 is TGTGCCAGCAGTTCCGGGGACAGGGCAGGGGGCTACACCTTC. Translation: CASSSGDRAGGYTF.

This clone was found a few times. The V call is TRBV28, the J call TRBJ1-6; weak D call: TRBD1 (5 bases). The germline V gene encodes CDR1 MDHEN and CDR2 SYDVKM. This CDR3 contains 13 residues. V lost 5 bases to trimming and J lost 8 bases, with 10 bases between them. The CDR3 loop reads CASSRDSHSPLHF. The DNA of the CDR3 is TGTGCCAGCAGTCGCGACAGTCATTCACCCCTCCACTTT.